A single sample is the source of the 17 T cell receptor beta chains below, sequenced in a study of T cells in localized non-small cell lung cancer. The protocol was immunoSEQ multiplex PCR, while the TCRdb copy is restricted to in-frame clones and leaves out a portion. The sample lists about 2,000 clones, roughly 36% occurring once. The sample was lung tumor tissue, taken before any cancer treatment. These TCRs come from a male donor older than 55 with stage II lung adenocarcinoma.

The chain recombines TRBV29-1 with TRBJ2-3; D possibly corresponds to TRBD2 (6 bases). The CDR3 contains 15 residues. Germline CDR1 is SQVTM and CDR2 is ANQGSEA. Trimming pared 4 bases from V and 1 base from J, leaving 15 bases between. The chain's CDR3 is CSVVGSGGGTDTQYF. CDR3 bases: TGCAGCGTTGTGGGAAGCGGAGGGGGCACAGATACGCAGTATTTT.

CDR3 region: CASTPPRGPLHF. CDR3 bases: TGTGCCAGCACCCCACCTCGGGGACCCCTCCACTTT. The rearrangement uses TRBV28 and TRBJ1-6; D unresolved. Germline CDR1 and CDR2: MDHEN and SYDVKM. The V gene lost 7 bases and the J gene lost 12 bases, with 13 bases spanning the gap. This CDR3 is 12 amino acids long.

This rearrangement joins TRBV28 to TRBJ2-4; no firm D call. Trimming stripped 3 bases from V and 7 bases from J, with 7 bases between. CDR1 is MDHEN, CDR2 SYDVKM, per germline. The CDR3 runs 12 residues. CDR3 sequence reads: CASSFSGNIQYF. In DNA form, the CDR3 reads TGTGCCAGCAGTTTTAGTGGGAACATTCAGTACTTC. The full variable domain, in which reference TRBV28 and TRBJ2-4 provide the parts outside the CDR3, is DVKVTQSSRYLVKRTGEKVFLECVQDMDHENMFWYRQDPGLGLRLIYFSYDVKMKEKGDIPEGYSVSREKKERFSLILESASTNQTSMYLCASSFSGNIQYFGAGTRLSVL.

This clone was seen only once. V usage is TRBV29-1 and J usage is TRBJ2-5, with D maybe TRBD2 (5 bases). V lost 7 bases and J lost 1, with 10 bases in between. The germline CDR1 and CDR2 sequences are SQVTM and ANQGSEA. The CDR3 contains 12 residues. CDR3 in amino acids: CSGVTSQETQYF. As DNA, the CDR3 is TGCAGCGGCGTAACTAGCCAAGAGACCCAGTACTTC.

The chain combines TRBV30 with TRBJ2-2; weak D call: TRBD2 (6 bases). The CDR3 has 14 residues. Germline V gene lookup returns CDR1 GTSNPN and CDR2 SVGIG (reference sequence). V lost 4 bases, J lost 2 bases, and 11 bases lay in between. This CDR3 is CAWKQLANTGELFF. The CDR3, as DNA: TGTGCCTGGAAGCAACTAGCTAACACCGGGGAGCTGTTTTTT.

In this sample, this clone turned up a few times. The rearrangement links TRBV14 to TRBJ1-4, with 7 bases identical to TRBD1. Trimming removed 4 bases from V and 7 bases from J; junction bases left unmatched: 12. CDR1 and CDR2 (germline): SGHDN, FVKESK. This CDR3 spans 16 amino acids. CDR3 loop: CASSPAGDRASEKLFF. DNA of the CDR3: TGTGCCAGCAGCCCGGCGGGAGACAGGGCAAGTGAAAAACTGTTTTTT.

The CDR3 loop is CASSLGQGVGEQYF. The CDR3, as DNA: TGTGCCAGCAGCTTGGGACAGGGGGTAGGCGAGCAGTACTTC. The chain is built from TRBV11-3 and TRBJ2-7; 11 bases line up with TRBD1. V was clipped by 3 bases and J by 6 bases; unmatched bases: 4. The CDR3 runs to 14 residues. Germline CDR1 reads SGHNT; CDR2 reads YENEEA.

There are a few counts of this clone. The V gene is TRBV4-1, the J gene TRBJ2-5; the D gene is possibly TRBD2 (5 bases). Germline V gene sequence: CDR1 MGHRA, CDR2 YSYEKL. The CDR3 is 15 amino acids. The germline V and J ends were trimmed by 0 bases and 7 bases, with 15 bases remaining between them. DNA of the CDR3: TGCGCCAGCAGCCAAGATCAGAGGGTTGGGGTGACCCAGTACTTC. This sequence encodes CASSQDQRVGVTQYF.

This clone appeared a few times. The chain joins TRBV10-2 to TRBJ2-7, with 8 nucleotides matching TRBD2. J gave up 2 bases and V 5 bases, and 5 bases lay outside the gene matches. The CDR3 is 14 residues long. Germline CDR1 WSHSY, CDR2 SAAADI. CDR3 region: CASSPEAGAYEQYF. The CDR3 coding sequence is TGCGCCAGCAGTCCGGAAGCGGGGGCCTACGAGCAGTACTTC.

This clone has only a few counts. The chain uses TRBV6-8 and TRBJ1-1; D gene uncertain. Germline V gene data show CDR1 as MNHGY and CDR2 as SAAAGT. V lost 7 bases to trimming and J lost 0 bases, with 15 bases between them. The CDR3 consists of 15 residues. CDR3 sequence: CASKVGQSMNTEAFF. The CDR3 DNA reads as TGTGCCAGCAAGGTCGGTCAGAGCATGAACACTGAAGCTTTCTTT.

J is TRBJ1-4 and V is TRBV11-3, with 7 bases lining up with TRBD1. The CDR3 is 15 residues long. Germline V gene data show CDR1 as SGHNT and CDR2 as YENEEA. The ends lost 5 bases at V and 7 bases at J; junction bases unmatched: 10. The DNA of the CDR3 is TGTGCCAGCAGCCCAGGGGGTGTAAGCGGTGAAAAACTGTTTTTT. As protein: CASSPGGVSGEKLFF.

Judged by abundance, this clone is medium-sized. The rearrangement uses TRBV11-3 and TRBJ2-6; the D is unclear. The CDR3 extends over 15 amino acids. CDR1 and CDR2 (germline): SGHNT, YENEEA. V lost 2 bases and J lost 4, with 9 bases in between. The CDR3 region is CASSLLVSGANVLTF. As DNA, the CDR3 is TGTGCCAGCAGCTTATTGGTATCCGGGGCCAACGTCCTGACTTTC. Filled out from reference TRBV11-3 and TRBJ2-6, the complete variable domain reads EAGVVQSPRYKIIEKKQPVAFWCNPISGHNTLYWYLQNLGQGPELLIRYENEEAVDDSQLPKDRFSAERLKGVDSTLKIQPAELGDSAVYLCASSLLVSGANVLTFGAGSRLTVL.

The table lists this clone with a few counts. V is TRBV28 and J is TRBJ2-5; D perhaps matches TRBD2 (6 bases). Trimming removed 6 bases at V and 2 bases at J, with 16 bases between. This CDR3 region has 15 residues. Looked up from germline, CDR1 is MDHEN and CDR2 is SYDVKM. This CDR3 is CASRTFRDLQETQYF. CDR3 nucleotides: TGTGCCAGCAGGACCTTCCGGGACTTACAAGAGACCCAGTACTTC.

The chain is built from TRBV28 and TRBJ2-7; perhaps TRBD1 as D (6 bases). Looked up from germline, CDR1 is MDHEN and CDR2 is SYDVKM. Trimming cost V 5 bases and J 6 bases, with 14 bases left between them. The CDR3 has 13 residues. The CDR3 sequence: CASSRGGSSEQYF. The CDR3 DNA follows: TGTGCCAGCAGTCGAGGGGGTTCGAGCGAGCAGTACTTC. The variable domain in full, with the rest retrieved from reference TRBV28 and TRBJ2-7, is DVKVTQSSRYLVKRTGEKVFLECVQDMDHENMFWYRQDPGLGLRLIYFSYDVKMKEKGDIPEGYSVSREKKERFSLILESASTNQTSMYLCASSRGGSSEQYFGPGTRLTVT.

This chain joins TRBV5-1 and TRBJ2-2, with TRBD2 matching over 10 bases. This CDR3 comprises 15 residues. CDR1 and CDR2 (germline): SGHRS, YFSETQ. Losses at the gene ends were 4 bases for V and 5 bases for J; bases not matched to a gene: 5. CDR3 nucleotide sequence: TGCGCCAGCAGCCGGACTAGCGGAAGAACCGGGGAGCTGTTTTTT. Translating it yields CASSRTSGRTGELFF.

This rearrangement joins TRBV19 to TRBJ1-6; no clear D. Trimming pared 3 bases from V and 8 bases from J, leaving 8 bases between. Germline V CDR1 and CDR2: LNHDA, SQIVND (reference sequence). The CDR3 covers 13 residues. The CDR3 here is CASSISLYSPLHF. The DNA of the CDR3 is TGTGCCAGTAGTATTAGCCTGTATTCACCCCTCCACTTT. Full variable domain (rest looked up from reference TRBV19 and TRBJ1-6): DGGITQSPKYLFRKEGQNVTLSCEQNLNHDAMYWYRQDPGQGLRLIYYSQIVNDFQKGDIAEGYSVSREKKESFPLTVTSAQKNPTAFYLCASSISLYSPLHFGNGTRLTVT.

The chain links TRBV27 to TRBJ2-5, with D maybe TRBD2 (6 bases). This CDR3 comprises 17 residues. The V end lost 2 bases, the J end lost 1 base, and 17 bases lay between the germline ends. CDR1 and CDR2 from the germline V gene are MNHEY and SMNVEV (reference sequence). The CDR3 coding sequence is TGTGCCAGCAGTTTAAAGTTCGGTGGGACTTTCCAAGAGACCCAGTACTTC. It codes for CASSLKFGGTFQETQYF.